Below are 8 T cell receptor beta chains sequenced from a single sample in a study of shared clonotypes between healthy human individuals (dated by TCRdb to the early 2020s). To prepare the library, the immunoSEQ multiplex PCR assay was applied. TCRdb obtained this table from immuneACCESS and retained in-frame rearrangements with V and J assigned. These tables miss some clones; where compared with another copy, unresolved V genes account for less than half of the shortfall, and the remainder is unexplained. Recorded for this sample are roughly 2,000,000 clones; over 85% of them occurred a single time. The ten biggest clones cover about 1.7% of the sample. CD8 naive samples were obtained by positive selection for CCR7 among CD45RO-negative cells, yielding a CD45RA+CCR7+ population from which TemRA cells were excluded. Sequencing was done on a sample of naive CD8+ T cells from PBMCs. The cell subset or site label on this specimen signifies: CD45RA+CCR7+. These receptors all stem from a man aged 18 to 29 in good health. Some clones in this sample may be carry-over from other donors' samples.

This clone was seen once. The chain employs TRBV19 and TRBJ1-1, with TRBD1 matching 9 bases. J lost 0 bases, V lost 10 bases, and 9 bases had no gene match. Germline lookup yields CDR1 LNHDA and CDR2 SQIVND (reference sequence). This CDR3 comprises 15 residues. The CDR3 is CATKDRGTLNTEAFF. The CDR3 DNA reads as TGTGCCACAAAGGACAGGGGAACATTGAACACTGAAGCTTTCTTT.

This clone was picked up one time. The chain has TRBV29-1 and TRBJ1-1, with TRBD1 matching over 8 bases. This CDR3 has 15 residues. The germline gives CDR1 SQVTM, CDR2 ANQGSEA. Germline trimming cut 2 bases from V and 3 bases from J; bases unmatched to any gene: 8. The CDR3 reads CSVENRGARYTEAFF. The CDR3 nucleotides are TGCAGCGTTGAAAACAGGGGGGCGAGGTACACTGAAGCTTTCTTT.

Of note for this clone: The junction departs from germline at one end; a sequencing error may be responsible. The chain carries TRBV29-1 and TRBJ2-7; D is ambiguous. The CDR3 runs to 12 residues. CDR1 SQVTM and CDR2 ANQGSEA come from the germline V gene. In nucleotides, the CDR3 is TGCAGCGTTGTAGGGCAGTCGTACGTGCAGTACTTC. This codes for CSVVGQSYVQYF.

This chain uses TRBV18 with TRBJ2-7; D may correspond to TRBD1 or TRBD2 (5 bases each). Germline V CDR1 and CDR2: KGHSH, LQKENI. CDR3 size: 16 residues. With 2 bases removed from V and 1 base from J, the gap between germline ends came to 15 bases. The CDR3: CASSPMLGVSSYEQYF. DNA of the CDR3: TGTGCCAGCTCACCAATGTTGGGGGTATCGTCCTACGAGCAGTACTTC.

The chain recombines TRBV13 with TRBJ2-7, with D perhaps assigned TRBD1 or TRBD2 (5 bases each). CDR1 and CDR2 (germline): PRHDT, FYEKMQ (reference sequence). The CDR3 has 13 residues. V was cut by 3 bases and J by 4 bases, with 10 bases left in between. CDR3 protein: CASSLGREYEQYF. CDR3 nucleotide sequence: TGTGCCAGCAGCTTGGGCAGGGAGTACGAGCAGTACTTC.

The gene calls are TRBV28 and TRBJ1-4; no clear D. Trimming shortened V by 7 bases and J by 5 bases, and 17 bases separated the two germline ends. Germline CDR1 MDHEN, CDR2 SYDVKM. The CDR3 is 15 residues long. The CDR3 sequence is CASTSRRLRNEKLFF. CDR3 DNA: TGTGCCAGCACCTCAAGGCGGCTAAGAAATGAAAAACTGTTTTTT.

J is TRBJ1-2 and V is TRBV27; D might be TRBD1 (6 bases). Trimming left V 6 bases short and J 4 bases short, with 27 bases between. The CDR3 is 18 amino acids. CDR1 is MNHEY and CDR2 is SMNVEV in the germline V gene (reference sequence). CDR3 in DNA: TGTGCCAGCAGCCACACCTCTGCGAAAGAGGGACAAACCTATGGCTACACCTTC. This encodes CASSHTSAKEGQTYGYTF.

As for this clone: The conserved final phenylalanine or tryptophan is absent from the CDR3, which likely points to a read error. The gene calls are TRBV2 and TRBJ2-7; no definite D call. The germline V gene encodes CDR1 SNHLY and CDR2 FYNNEI. V was cut by 3 bases and J by 4 bases, with 7 bases left in between. The CDR3 runs 12 residues. CDR3 region: CASSEAPYEQYL. The CDR3 bases are TGTGCCAGCAGTGAGGCACCTTACGAGCAGTACCTC.